The sequence of this T cell receptor beta chain was determined in a study of neurological immune-mediated disorders. Trimming cost V 0 bases and J 5 bases, with 9 bases left between them. CDR3 length equals 13 residues. The germline V gene has CDR1 SGHDT and CDR2 YYEEEE. Whole-study results and caveats: Private repertoires in all groups were suggested by the absence of shared CDR3 amino acid sequences among expanded clones across subjects.

TCRdb reprocessed the 5' RACE reads via MiXCR and lists one record per CDR3 protein. The top ten clones hold more than 2% of a sample with about 46,000 distinct CDR3 sequences, 1.5% to 2% of them seen once. To note about this clonotype: As yet, its antigen is unknown.

The sample taken for sequencing was PBMCs. This sequence was found in a woman in her forties with multiple sclerosis. The chain employs TRBV5-6 and TRBJ2-7, with D perhaps matching TRBD1 (6 bases). CDR3 amino acids: CASSLAGTHEQYF. For the CDR3, the DNA is TGTGCCAGCAGCTTGGCCGGGACACACGAGCAGTACTTC.